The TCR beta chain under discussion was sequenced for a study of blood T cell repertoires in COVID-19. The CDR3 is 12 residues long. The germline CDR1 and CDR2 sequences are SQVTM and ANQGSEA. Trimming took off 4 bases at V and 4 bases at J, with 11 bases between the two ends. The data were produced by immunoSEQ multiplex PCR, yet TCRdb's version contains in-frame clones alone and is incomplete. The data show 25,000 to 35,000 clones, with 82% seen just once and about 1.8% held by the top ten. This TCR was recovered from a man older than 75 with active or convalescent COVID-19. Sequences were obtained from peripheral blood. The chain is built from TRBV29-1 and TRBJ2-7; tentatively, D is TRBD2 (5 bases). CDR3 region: CSVVDSAYEQYF. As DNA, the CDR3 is TGCAGCGTTGTGGATAGCGCGTACGAGCAGTACTTC.